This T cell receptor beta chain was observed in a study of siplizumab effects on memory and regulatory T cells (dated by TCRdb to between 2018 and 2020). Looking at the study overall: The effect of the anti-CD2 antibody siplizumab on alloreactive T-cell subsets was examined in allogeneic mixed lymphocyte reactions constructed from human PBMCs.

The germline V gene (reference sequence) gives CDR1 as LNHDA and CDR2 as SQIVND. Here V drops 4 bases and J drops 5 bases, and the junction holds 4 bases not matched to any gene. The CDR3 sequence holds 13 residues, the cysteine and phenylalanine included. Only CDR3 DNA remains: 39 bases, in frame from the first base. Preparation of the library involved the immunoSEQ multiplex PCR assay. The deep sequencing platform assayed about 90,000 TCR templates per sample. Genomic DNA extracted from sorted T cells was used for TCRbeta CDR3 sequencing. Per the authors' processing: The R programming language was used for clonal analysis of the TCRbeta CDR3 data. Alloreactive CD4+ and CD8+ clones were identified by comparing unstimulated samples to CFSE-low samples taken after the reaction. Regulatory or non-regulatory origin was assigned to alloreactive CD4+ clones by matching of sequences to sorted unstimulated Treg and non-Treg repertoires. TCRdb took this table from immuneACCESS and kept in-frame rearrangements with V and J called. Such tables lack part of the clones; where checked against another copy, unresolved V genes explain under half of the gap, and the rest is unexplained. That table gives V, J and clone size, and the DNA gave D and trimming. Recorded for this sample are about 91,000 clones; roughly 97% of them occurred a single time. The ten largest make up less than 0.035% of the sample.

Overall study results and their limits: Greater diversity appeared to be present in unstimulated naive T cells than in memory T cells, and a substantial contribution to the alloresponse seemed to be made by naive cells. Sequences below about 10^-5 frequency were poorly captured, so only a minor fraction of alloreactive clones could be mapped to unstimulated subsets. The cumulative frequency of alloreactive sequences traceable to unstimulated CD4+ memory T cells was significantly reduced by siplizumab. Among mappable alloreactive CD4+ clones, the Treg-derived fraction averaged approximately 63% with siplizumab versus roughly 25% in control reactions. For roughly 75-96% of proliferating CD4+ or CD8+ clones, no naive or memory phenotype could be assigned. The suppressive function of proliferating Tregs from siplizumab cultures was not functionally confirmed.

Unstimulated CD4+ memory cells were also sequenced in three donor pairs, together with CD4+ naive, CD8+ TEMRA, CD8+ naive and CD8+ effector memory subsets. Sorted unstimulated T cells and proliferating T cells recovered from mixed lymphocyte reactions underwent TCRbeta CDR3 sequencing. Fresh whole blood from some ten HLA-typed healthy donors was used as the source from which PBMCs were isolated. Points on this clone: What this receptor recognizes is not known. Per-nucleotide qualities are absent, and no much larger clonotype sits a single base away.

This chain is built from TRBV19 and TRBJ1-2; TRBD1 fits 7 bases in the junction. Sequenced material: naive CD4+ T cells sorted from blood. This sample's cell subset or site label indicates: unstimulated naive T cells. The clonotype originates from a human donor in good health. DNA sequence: TGTGCCAGTAGTAACGGGACAGCTTATGGCTACACCTTC. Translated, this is CASSNGTAYGYTF.